Listed below are T cell receptor beta chains from one sample, sequenced in a study of blood T cell repertoires in COVID-19. The assay was immunoSEQ multiplex PCR, and TCRdb's table has in-frame clones only and misses some. The repertoire holds more than 85,000 clones, with roughly 85% as singletons. Material for sequencing was peripheral blood. The receptors shown here come from an elderly man with acute or convalescent COVID-19. CDR3s leave out the opening cysteine and the closing phenylalanine or tryptophan.

j_call	v_call	cdr3_aa
TRBJ2-7	TRBV5-1	ASTRGAGQPTYEQY
TRBJ1-2	TRBV7-9	ASSSDRGPGGYT
TRBJ1-2	TRBV5-6	ASSLGTGSYGYT
TRBJ1-1	TRBV11-2	ASSLVVRDMTEAF
TRBJ1-6	TRBV30	AWTAGAGNSPLH
TRBJ2-1	TRBV15	ATSTGTSENNEQF
TRBJ1-6	TRBV28	ASSRLDRERSPLH
TRBJ2-2	TRBV5-1	ASRISTSGSNTGELF
TRBJ2-3	TRBV19	ASSIEGLAGVLQY
TRBJ2-7	TRBV19	ASSKAGGAHEQY
TRBJ2-7	TRBV6-5	ASSRTGSVGEQY
TRBJ1-2	TRBV28	AIWRALYGYT
TRBJ2-5	TRBV5-1	ASSLAGQGGQETQY
TRBJ2-2	TRBV7-7	ASSFEGAGELF
TRBJ2-1	TRBV19	ASSIGQGSYNEQF
TRBJ2-1	TRBV6-5	ASSLTGFNEQF
TRBJ2-1	TRBV27	ASSFSVRGNEQF
TRBJ2-7	TRBV27	ASSSPPRRTGYEQY
TRBJ1-1	TRBV28	ASSLWVGQGFTEAF
TRBJ1-2	TRBV6-4	ASSDGPRYGYT
TRBJ2-2	TRBV5-6	ASSLGLNTGELF
TRBJ2-7	TRBV2	ASSEVLAGDGEQY
TRBJ2-7	TRBV6-5	ASSYDTGGSYEQY
TRBJ1-1	TRBV5-6	ASSLGGVNTEAF
TRBJ1-2	TRBV7-2	ASSRTVNYGYT
TRBJ1-6	TRBV6-5	ASRTGGYNSPLH
TRBJ2-4	TRBV5-1	ASSSNSRDIQY
TRBJ1-5	TRBV6-5	ASIETGFNQPQH
TRBJ2-5	TRBV18	ASSPPQEETQY
TRBJ1-5	TRBV27	ASSPLQGTNQPQH
TRBJ2-3	TRBV2	ASSLADTQY
TRBJ1-1	TRBV19	ASSGGLLNTEAF
TRBJ1-6	TRBV18	ASSEQPPSASGYSPLH
TRBJ2-6	TRBV11-2	ASSLGQGGYPGANVLT
TRBJ1-3	TRBV6-5	ASSYSAAGNTIY
TRBJ1-2	TRBV2	ASRGTLLNYGYT
TRBJ1-6	TRBV29-1	SVALQGGNSPLH
TRBJ1-2	TRBV10-1	ASSNRAQGGYT
TRBJ1-3	TRBV5-8	ASSGTGNFGNTIY
TRBJ2-1	TRBV6-1	ASSEEGSSYNEQF
TRBJ2-1	TRBV7-9	ASSLAQSYNEQF
TRBJ1-1	TRBV5-4	ASSLARGSTEAF
TRBJ1-2	TRBV9	ASSEGTGGYGYT
TRBJ2-1	TRBV7-9	ASSPQTSGIYNEQF
TRBJ2-3	TRBV29-1	SVELSRVTDTQY
TRBJ2-2	TRBV11-3	ASSASGGNTGELF
TRBJ2-2	TRBV18	ASSPIQSGELF
TRBJ2-7	TRBV5-1	ASSLDSGPQLEQY
TRBJ2-5	TRBV24-1	ATSDPVGQQETQY
TRBJ2-7	TRBV7-2	ASTSHLGLVYEQY
TRBJ1-2	TRBV24-1	ATSGKQGADYGYT
TRBJ1-2	TRBV27	ASSSHPGQGNYGYT
TRBJ2-7	TRBV25-1	ASSEGLGREPHSGEQY
TRBJ2-7	TRBV5-1	ASSRTGTSGRATYEQY
TRBJ1-1	TRBV9	ASSVQGQNTEAF
TRBJ2-1	TRBV15	ATSRKRQGANEQF